Shown below are 32 T cell receptor beta chains from a single sample sequenced in a study of blood T cell repertoires in COVID-19. Clones were sequenced by immunoSEQ multiplex PCR, and TCRdb holds only the in-frame ones, with some missing. The repertoire includes about 49,000 clones, roughly 84% of them detected once, and approximately 15% sits in the top ten. The source material was peripheral blood. These receptors were collected from a human donor in a cohort sampled during active COVID-19.

This clone was found a few times. This CDR3 is also generated by other DNA sequences in the sample. The chain couples TRBV7-9 to TRBJ1-2; D uncertain. The CDR3 loop spans 14 amino acids. Germline assignment: CDR1 SEHNR and CDR2 FQNEAQ (reference sequence). Trimming cost V 1 base and J 2 bases, with 8 bases left between them. DNA for the CDR3: TGTGCCAGCAGCTTAGGCGGCGTCAACTATGGCTACACCTTC. Protein sequence: CASSLGGVNYGYTF. Complete variable domain (other parts from reference TRBV7-9 and TRBJ1-2): DTGVSQNPRHKITKRGQNVTFRCDPISEHNRLYWYRQTLGQGPEFLTYFQNEAQLEKSRLLSDRFSAERPKGSFSTLEIQRTEQGDSAMYLCASSLGGVNYGYTFGSGTRLTVV.

The chain couples TRBV28 to TRBJ1-2; 7 bases match TRBD1. CDR3 length: 13 residues. V gave up 6 bases and J gave up 6 bases; unmatched junction bases: 7. Germline V gene data show CDR1 as MDHEN and CDR2 as SYDVKM. Here the CDR3 DNA reads TGTGCCAGCAGATCCGGACAGGCGAATGGCTACACCTTC. Its translation is CASRSGQANGYTF.

The CDR3 coding sequence is TGTGCCTGGTCTCCGAACTTCCATGAGCAGTTCTTC. Protein: CAWSPNFHEQFF. The V and J genes are TRBV30 and TRBJ2-1, with D uncertain. Germline V gene data show CDR1 as GTSNPN and CDR2 as SVGIG (reference sequence). This CDR3 region has 12 residues. The V and J ends lost 5 bases and 8 bases respectively, with 13 bases between them.

A note on this clone: The junction differs from germline at one of its ends, possibly a read error. This chain links TRBV27 with TRBJ2-7; 9 bases align to TRBD1. The CDR3 consists of 15 residues. CDR1 is MNHEY, CDR2 SMNVEV, per germline (reference sequence). This chain's CDR3 is CASSLLGDRGYGQYF. The CDR3 bases are TGTGCCAGCAGTTTATTGGGTGACAGGGGGTACGGGCAGTACTTC.

The rearrangement links TRBV28 to TRBJ1-1, with TRBD1 as a possible D gene (6 bases). The germline gives CDR1 MDHEN, CDR2 SYDVKM. The CDR3 contains 15 residues. Trimming pared 5 bases from V and 5 bases from J, leaving 18 bases between. The CDR3 is CASSRGGGGITEAFF. In DNA form, the CDR3 reads TGTGCCAGCAGTCGGGGCGGGGGCGGTATTACTGAAGCTTTCTTT.

The chain recombines TRBV19 with TRBJ2-2, with 12 bases identical to TRBD2. V shed 6 bases and J 5 bases; nucleotides not matched to a gene: 10. CDR1 LNHDA and CDR2 SQIVND come from the germline V gene (reference sequence). This CDR3 region has 17 residues. DNA for the CDR3: TGTGCCAGTAGCCTTCGGGGCCTAGCGGGGGGGACCGGGGAGCTGTTTTTT. Its protein product is CASSLRGLAGGTGELFF.

The rearrangement uses TRBV6-5 and TRBJ1-1, with D tentatively TRBD1 (6 bases). The CDR3 covers 15 residues. V was trimmed by 6 bases and J by 5 bases, leaving 19 bases between them. Germline CDR1 reads MNHEY; CDR2 reads SVGAGI. The CDR3 DNA reads TGTGCCAGCAGAGAGAACCCAGGGGAATGGACTGAAGCTTTCTTT. Amino acid sequence: CASRENPGEWTEAFF.

V and J are TRBV28 and TRBJ1-5; D uncertain. This CDR3 region has 12 residues. V was cut by 4 bases and J by 11 bases, with 12 bases left in between. CDR1 is MDHEN and CDR2 is SYDVKM in the germline V gene. The CDR3 spells CASSSPGKAQHF. Here the CDR3 DNA reads TGTGCCAGCAGTTCCCCCGGGAAAGCCCAGCATTTT.

This rearrangement joins TRBV7-2 to TRBJ2-7; a possible D gene is TRBD2 (7 bases). The V end lost 4 bases, the J end lost 6 bases, and 16 bases lay between the germline ends. Germline V lookup: CDR1 SGHTA, CDR2 FQGNSA. The CDR3 runs 14 residues. The CDR3 region has the DNA TGTGCCAGCAGCTCCACTAGCGAGGGGGGCGAGCAGTACTTC. It codes for CASSSTSEGGEQYF.

In this sample, this clone turned up once. The chain employs TRBV28 and TRBJ1-4; D is unresolved. CDR3 length equals 15 residues. V was clipped by 5 bases and J by 0 bases, with 10 bases between them. CDR1 is MDHEN, CDR2 SYDVKM, per germline. CDR3 residues: CASSPGWATNEKLFF. The CDR3 DNA sequence: TGTGCCAGCAGTCCCGGGTGGGCAACTAATGAAAAACTGTTTTTT.

On this clone itself: This same CDR3 is encoded by further DNA sequences in the sample. The rearrangement joins TRBV3-1 (or the pseudogene TRBV3-2) to TRBJ1-5; 9 bases fit TRBD1. The CDR3 is 15 amino acids. V was pared by 1 base and J by 2 bases, with 0 bases of the junction left unmatched. Per the germline V gene, CDR1 is LGHDT and CDR2 is YNNKEL (reference sequence). CDR3 coding DNA: TGTGCCAGCAGCCAAGGGACAGGGGGCAATCAGCCCCAGCATTTT. This encodes CASSQGTGGNQPQHF.

The gene calls are TRBV5-4 and TRBJ1-5, with 7 bases matching TRBD1. The CDR3 covers 15 residues. Germline V gene data show CDR1 as SGHNT and CDR2 as YYREEE (reference sequence). J was trimmed by 5 bases and V by 1 base; bases with no gene match: 6. The CDR3 bases are TGTGCCAGCAGCTTGTCGCCAGGGGGGCATCAGCCCCAGCATTTT. Protein: CASSLSPGGHQPQHF.

This clone showed up just once. The gene calls are TRBV6-5 and TRBJ2-6, with D possibly matching TRBD1 (5 bases). V lost 4 bases, J lost 3 bases, and 13 bases lay in between. The CDR3 is made up of 16 amino acids. CDR1 MNHEY and CDR2 SVGAGI come from the germline V gene. The CDR3 protein is CASSLAGQGGANVLTF. The CDR3 bases are TGTGCCAGCAGTTTGGCAGGGCAGGGTGGGGCCAACGTCCTGACTTTC.

The genes are TRBV11-2 and TRBJ2-7; 10 nucleotides match TRBD1. CDR3 size: 14 residues. Germline-derived CDR1 and CDR2 are SGHAT and FQNNGV. Trimming cost V 1 base and J 5 bases; bases outside gene matches: 2. CDR3 residues: CASSLVGTGDEQYF. The DNA for the CDR3 is TGTGCCAGCAGCTTAGTAGGGACAGGGGACGAGCAGTACTTC.

The chain has TRBV18 and TRBJ1-2; TRBD1 matches 7 bases. In germline, CDR1 is KGHSH, CDR2 LQKENI. V trimming: 2 bases; J trimming: 0 bases; junction bases outside the gene matches: 3. CDR3 length equals 15 residues. This CDR3 is CASSPGTEANYGYTF. CDR3 nucleotides: TGTGCCAGCTCACCAGGGACAGAGGCTAACTATGGCTACACCTTC.

The genes are TRBV7-9 and TRBJ2-2, with D perhaps matching TRBD1 (6 bases). The V end lost 3 bases, the J end lost 5 bases, and 13 bases lay between the germline ends. The CDR3 is 15 amino acids. From germline, CDR1 is SEHNR and CDR2 FQNEAQ (reference sequence). Here the CDR3 reads CASSFRGRQTGELFF. CDR3 sequence (DNA): TGTGCCAGCAGCTTCAGGGGACGCCAAACCGGGGAGCTGTTTTTT.

The chain uses TRBV2 and TRBJ2-7, with D possibly matching TRBD1 (6 bases). This CDR3 comprises 16 residues. Germline lookup yields CDR1 SNHLY and CDR2 FYNNEI. The V gene lost 8 bases and the J gene lost 2 bases, with 22 bases spanning the gap. As DNA, the CDR3 is TGTGCCAGCGAACCCGGCGGTAGGGGGTTTCCCTACGAGCAGTACTTC. As protein: CASEPGGRGFPYEQYF.

V gene TRBV6-2 or TRBV6-3 combines with J gene TRBJ2-5; D is perhaps TRBD2 (5 bases). Germline loops: CDR1 MNHEY, CDR2 SVGEGT. The CDR3 totals 13 residues. V lost 2 bases and J 5 bases, leaving 9 bases between the germline ends. CDR3 coding DNA: TGTGCCAGCAGTTACCAGGAGCGGGAGACCCAGTACTTC. Its translation is CASSYQERETQYF.

DNA of the CDR3: TGTGCCGGGGCGGGGCAAGCTGGGGCCAACGTCCTGACTTTC. This encodes CAGAGQAGANVLTF. This chain connects TRBV2 to TRBJ2-6; D perhaps matches TRBD2 (6 bases). Looked up from germline, CDR1 is SNHLY and CDR2 is FYNNEI. This CDR3 spans 14 amino acids. Trimming left V 11 bases short and J 2 bases short, with 13 bases between.

The chain joins TRBV28 to TRBJ2-2; 11 nucleotides match TRBD2. Unmatched junction bases numbered 5, after V lost 9 bases and J lost 5 bases. The CDR3 runs 14 residues. CDR1 and CDR2 (germline): MDHEN, SYDVKM. The CDR3 coding sequence is TGTGCCAGTACTAGCGGGAGTAATACCGGGGAGCTGTTTTTT. Its translation: CASTSGSNTGELFF.

This sequence joins TRBV6-1 and TRBJ2-5, with unresolved D. The CDR3 contains 13 residues. The V gene lost 1 base and the J gene lost 5 bases, with 8 bases spanning the gap. Germline CDR1 and CDR2: MNHNS and SASEGT. CDR3 sequence reads: CASSEGQYETQYF. DNA for the CDR3: TGTGCCAGCAGTGAAGGGCAATACGAGACCCAGTACTTC.

The chain recombines TRBV11-2 with TRBJ2-7; D ambiguous. CDR3 length equals 15 residues. With 0 bases removed from V and 2 bases from J, the gap between germline ends came to 11 bases. Per the germline V gene, CDR1 is SGHAT and CDR2 is FQNNGV. CDR3 DNA: TGTGCCAGCAGCTTAGATATATCAGTAACCTACGAGCAGTACTTC. It translates to CASSLDISVTYEQYF.

This clone is medium-sized. This chain connects TRBV4-3 to TRBJ1-2; 7 bases are a match to TRBD1. CDR3 length equals 16 residues. The trim removed 0 bases at V and 3 bases at J, leaving 7 bases unmatched. Germline values: CDR1 LGHNA, CDR2 YSLEER. For the CDR3, the DNA is TGCGCCAGCAGCCAAGATCCGATGACAGGGCACTATGGCTACACCTTC. Translating gives CASSQDPMTGHYGYTF.

This clone was observed a handful of times. The chain recombines TRBV4-1 with TRBJ1-6, with D maybe TRBD1 (5 bases). The CDR3 totals 12 residues. Germline CDR1 MGHRA, CDR2 YSYEKL. The ends were cut back, 6 bases at V and 8 bases at J, with 8 bases in the middle. The DNA of the CDR3 is TGCGCCAGCAGTTCAGGGTATTCACCCCTCCACTTT. This gives the protein CASSSGYSPLHF.

The chain recombines TRBV19 with TRBJ2-4; tentatively, D is TRBD1 (5 bases). This CDR3 comprises 12 residues. The V end was cut by 5 bases, the J end by 8 bases, with 10 bases between. CDR1 and CDR2 from the germline V gene are LNHDA and SQIVND (reference sequence). Here the CDR3 DNA reads TGTGCCAGTAGTTCTACAGGACACATTCAGTACTTC. Protein sequence: CASSSTGHIQYF.

The rearrangement joins TRBV19 to TRBJ1-5; possible D gene TRBD1, 6 bases. V gave up 5 bases and J gave up 0 bases, with 11 bases separating them. Germline V CDR1 and CDR2: LNHDA, SQIVND (reference sequence). The CDR3 is made up of 15 amino acids. CDR3 DNA sequence: TGTGCCAGTAGTTCACAGGGAAATAGCAATCAGCCCCAGCATTTT. Protein product: CASSSQGNSNQPQHF.

The genes are TRBV30 and TRBJ2-5, with 10 positions matching TRBD2. This CDR3 is built from 15 residues. V shed 0 bases and J 7 bases; nucleotides not matched to a gene: 8. Germline CDR1 and CDR2: GTSNPN and SVGIG (reference sequence). CDR3 coding DNA: TGTGCCTGGAGTGTACTTAGCGGGGGGTTGGGGACCCAGTACTTC. Its protein product is CAWSVLSGGLGTQYF.

The genes are TRBV5-1 and TRBJ2-3; 7 nucleotides align to TRBD1. Germline assignment: CDR1 SGHRS and CDR2 YFSETQ. The CDR3 is made up of 16 amino acids. After removal of 2 bases from V and 0 bases from J, the junction contained 6 bases not matched to a gene. The CDR3 region has the DNA TGCGCCAGCAGCTTCGGGACAGAGCATAGCACAGATACGCAGTATTTT. This codes for CASSFGTEHSTDTQYF.

The chain combines TRBV9 with TRBJ2-5; possibly TRBD2 for D (7 bases). Trimming took off 2 bases at V and 3 bases at J, with 11 bases between the two ends. The CDR3 covers 14 residues. The germline V gene has CDR1 SGDLS and CDR2 YYNGEE. The CDR3 DNA sequence: TGTGCCAGCAGCGTCCAGGGGAGGGAAGAGACCCAGTACTTC. Residues: CASSVQGREETQYF.

The rearrangement links TRBV3-1 (or the pseudogene TRBV3-2) to TRBJ1-1, with 9 nucleotides matching TRBD1. The CDR3 loop spans 15 amino acids. Germline CDR1 reads LGHDT; CDR2 reads YNNKEL (reference sequence). V lost 2 bases and J lost 4; bases outside the gene matches: 5. The CDR3 DNA follows: TGTGCCAGCAGCCAACGACCGGGACAGGGCACTGAAGCTTTCTTT. Amino acids: CASSQRPGQGTEAFF.

The chain employs TRBV6-5 and TRBJ1-1; tentative D call: TRBD1 (6 bases). This CDR3 region has 14 residues. Trimming took off 1 base at V and 3 bases at J, with 9 bases between the two ends. Germline assignment: CDR1 MNHEY and CDR2 SVGAGI. DNA for the CDR3: TGTGCCAGCAGTTACTACAGGGCGGACACTGAAGCTTTCTTT. Translating it yields CASSYYRADTEAFF.

The chain is built from TRBV4-3 and TRBJ1-1; D is possibly TRBD1 (5 bases). The CDR3 consists of 14 residues. Per the germline V gene, CDR1 is LGHNA and CDR2 is YSLEER. Trimming removed 0 bases at V and 4 bases at J, with 9 bases between. CDR3 sequence: CASSQERGGTEAFF. In nucleotides, the CDR3 is TGCGCCAGCAGCCAAGAGAGGGGAGGCACTGAAGCTTTCTTT.